A selection of T cell receptor beta chains follows, all from one sample in a study of T-cell reconstitution after alpha-beta-depleted transplantation in children. Each CDR3 protein gets one entry after TCRdb re-called the PCR reads with MiXCR. The data show about 270,000 distinct CDR3 sequences, more than 9% seen once. The sample consisted of PBMCs from the stem cell graft donor, taken from the stem cell graft. These receptors were obtained from a human donor who donated a stem cell graft to a child with SCID. Each CDR3 is given with its conserved first and last residue. The order of the fields is J gene, clone size, V gene, D gene, CDR3 protein, CDR3 DNA. D genes are given only for firm matches. The size field is filled for only some rows; it gives once, few, many or a size class.

J: TRBJ1-5
size: few
V: TRBV7-9
D: -
CDR3: CASSLASGVSNQPQHF
DNA: TGTGCCAGCAGCTTAGCTTCTGGGGTTAGCAATCAGCCCCAGCATTTT

J: TRBJ2-1
size: few
V: TRBV5-1
D: -
CDR3: CASSKEGALSNEQFF
DNA: TGCGCCAGCAGCAAGGAGGGGGCCCTTTCTAATGAGCAGTTCTTC

J: TRBJ2-3
size: few
V: TRBV5-5
D: TRBD1
CDR3: CASSNDRARATDTQYF
DNA: TGTGCCAGCAGCAACGACAGGGCAAGGGCCACAGATACGCAGTATTTT

J: TRBJ1-2
size: -
V: TRBV11-2
D: -
CDR3: CASSWDGYYGYTF
DNA: TGTGCCAGCAGCTGGGACGGATACTATGGCTACACCTTC

J: TRBJ1-2
size: few
V: TRBV7-8
D: TRBD1
CDR3: CASSLAGTGSNYGYTF
DNA: TGTGCCAGCAGCTTAGCCGGGACAGGGAGTAACTATGGCTACACCTTC

J: TRBJ1-1
size: few
V: TRBV2
D: TRBD1
CDR3: CASSVVRQGGTEAFF
DNA: TGTGCCAGCAGTGTAGTAAGACAGGGTGGGACTGAAGCTTTCTTT

J: TRBJ2-3
size: -
V: TRBV20-1
D: -
CDR3: CSAPGGSTDTQYF
DNA: TGCAGTGCTCCTGGGGGGAGCACAGATACGCAGTATTTT

J: TRBJ2-1
size: many
V: TRBV20-1
D: -
CDR3: CSARWGGDNNEQFF
DNA: TGCAGTGCTAGGTGGGGGGGCGACAACAATGAGCAGTTCTTC

J: TRBJ2-7
size: -
V: TRBV20-1
D: TRBD2
CDR3: CSATGTSGGASYEQYF
DNA: TGCAGTGCTACCGGGACTAGCGGGGGCGCCTCCTACGAGCAGTACTTC

J: TRBJ1-1
size: few
V: TRBV4-1
D: -
CDR3: CASSQPPILADTEAFF
DNA: TGCGCCAGCAGCCAACCTCCAATCTTAGCGGACACTGAAGCTTTCTTT

J: TRBJ1-1
size: few
V: TRBV4-1
D: -
CDR3: CASSQESHTEAFF
DNA: TGCGCCAGCAGCCAAGAATCTCACACTGAAGCTTTCTTT

J: TRBJ1-1
size: -
V: TRBV6-1
D: -
CDR3: CASSGGRLLNMNTVAFF
DNA: TGTGCCAGCAGCGGAGGACGGTTACTTAACATGAACACTGTAGCTTTCTTT

J: TRBJ2-5
size: few
V: TRBV20-1
D: -
CDR3: CSARPWEKTQYF
DNA: TGCAGTGCTCGACCTTGGGAAAAGACCCAGTACTTC

J: TRBJ2-7
size: -
V: TRBV12-3/TRBV12-4
D: TRBD1
CDR3: CASSSSRDRGGGEQYF
DNA: TGTGCCAGCAGTTCATCCCGGGACAGGGGCGGGGGCGAGCAGTACTTC

J: TRBJ2-2
size: few
V: TRBV7-9
D: TRBD1
CDR3: CASSAGDSNTGELFF
DNA: TGTGCCAGCAGCGCCGGGGACAGTAACACCGGGGAGCTGTTTTTT

J: TRBJ2-3
size: many
V: TRBV12-3/TRBV12-4
D: -
CDR3: CASRTWDDTDTQYF
DNA: TGTGCCAGCAGGACTTGGGACGACACAGATACGCAGTATTTT

J: TRBJ1-5
size: -
V: TRBV12-3/TRBV12-4
D: TRBD1
CDR3: CASSHTGGNQPQHF
DNA: TGTGCCAGCAGTCATACAGGGGGCAATCAGCCCCAGCATTTT

J: TRBJ2-2
size: many
V: TRBV5-6
D: -
CDR3: CASNKGGASTGELFF
DNA: TGTGCCAGCAACAAGGGGGGGGCTAGCACCGGGGAGCTGTTTTTT

J: TRBJ2-5
size: -
V: TRBV6-5
D: TRBD1
CDR3: CASSYGGQGEWETQYF
DNA: TGTGCCAGCAGTTACGGCGGCCAGGGGGAGTGGGAGACCCAGTACTTC

J: TRBJ1-1
size: many
V: TRBV12-3/TRBV12-4
D: TRBD1
CDR3: CASSRQGATEAFF
DNA: TGTGCCAGCAGCAGACAGGGGGCGACTGAAGCTTTCTTT

J: TRBJ2-2
size: -
V: TRBV5-1
D: -
CDR3: CASTETTAIVGELFF
DNA: TGCGCCAGCACCGAAACTACAGCGATCGTAGGGGAGCTGTTTTTT

J: TRBJ2-3
size: many
V: TRBV5-1
D: -
CDR3: CASSLWAESYTQYF
DNA: TGCGCCAGCAGCTTGTGGGCAGAGTCTTATACGCAGTATTTT